This T cell receptor (beta chain) was obtained from a study of T-cell reconstitution after alpha-beta-depleted transplantation in children. This clonotype was detected ten times or more. Its specificity is unknown. Study results and limitations: In patients about two months after transplant, alpha-beta T cells reportedly arose from several hundred expanded graft clones. T-cell numbers and diversity one year post-transplant derived largely from freshly generated T cells.

Trimming shortened V by 0 bases and J by 5 bases, and 25 bases separated the two germline ends. Germline assignment: CDR1 LGHNA and CDR2 YSLEER. The CDR3 runs 19 residues. Unique molecular identifiers featured in how the TCRbeta library was prepared. TCRdb fed the PCR reads into MiXCR, producing one record per CDR3 protein. Of 200,000 to 250,000 distinct CDR3 sequences in the sample, around 7.8% were seen once. The chain uses TRBV4-3 and TRBJ1-2; D possibly corresponds to TRBD1 (6 bases). The sample consisted of PBMCs, mostly from graft donor cells, taken 180 days after TCRalphabeta/CD19-depleted stem cell transplant. The clonotype originates from a male patient younger than 18 who had a stem cell transplant for acute lymphoblastic leukemia, so the T cells may come from the graft donor. The CDR3 region has the DNA TGCGCCAGCAGCCAAGAGTGGGGGCAAGACTTGGTGGGGTATTATGGCTACACCTTC. It translates to CASSQEWGQDLVGYYGYTF.